The 31 T cell receptor beta chains listed next were all sequenced from one sample in a study of T cell responses to AZD1222 COVID-19 vaccine. Assay used: immunoSEQ multiplex PCR; TCRdb lists only in-frame clones, some missing. The table lists 190,000 or so clones, roughly 92% of them singletons. This specimen was peripheral blood, taken 28 days after the second AZD1222 dose. The receptors originated from an adult who received the AZD1222 COVID-19 vaccine.

The table lists this clone with a count of one. The chain carries TRBV11-3 and TRBJ2-3; 9 nucleotides agree with TRBD2. After removal of 5 bases from V and 2 bases from J, the junction contained 17 bases not matched to a gene. The germline gives CDR1 SGHNT, CDR2 YENEEA. The CDR3 is 19 residues long. The CDR3 reads CASSNQPHFAGGFTDTQYF. The CDR3, as DNA: TGTGCCAGCAGCAACCAACCCCACTTTGCGGGGGGGTTCACAGATACGCAGTATTTT.

The chain recombines TRBV5-5 with TRBJ2-7, with D maybe TRBD2 (6 bases). The CDR3 spans 14 residues. Deletions cut 4 bases from V and 3 bases from J, with 14 bases between. Germline CDR1 is SGHKS and CDR2 is YYEKEE (reference sequence). CDR3 bases: TGTGCCAGCAGCACCGGACGGAGGGACTACGAGCAGTACTTC. Translating gives CASSTGRRDYEQYF.

V and J are TRBV6-5 and TRBJ1-2; D is perhaps TRBD1 (5 bases). V dropped 5 bases and J dropped 6 bases, with 10 bases sitting between them. Germline assignment: CDR1 MNHEY and CDR2 SVGAGI. The CDR3 has 12 residues. The CDR3 here is CASSLTDNGYTF. The DNA for the CDR3 is TGTGCCAGCAGTCTGACAGACAATGGCTACACCTTC.

V gene TRBV11-2 combines with J gene TRBJ1-6; TRBD1 might be the D (6 bases). CDR3 length equals 15 residues. Trimming cost V 1 base and J 8 bases, with 12 bases left between them. Germline values: CDR1 SGHAT, CDR2 FQNNGV. CDR3 bases: TGTGCCAGCAGCTTAGGGGGAGGGGGGTATTCACCCCTCCACTTT. Translated, it gives CASSLGGGGYSPLHF. The full variable domain, in which reference TRBV11-2 and TRBJ1-6 provide the parts outside the CDR3, is EAGVAQSPRYKIIEKRQSVAFWCNPISGHATLYWYQQILGQGPKLLIQFQNNGVVDDSQLPKDRFSAERLKGVDSTLKIQPAKLEDSAVYLCASSLGGGGYSPLHFGNGTRLTVT.

This sequence joins TRBV9 and TRBJ1-3; D is uncertain. The CDR3 is made up of 14 amino acids. Trimming left V 3 bases short and J 5 bases short, with 12 bases between. Germline CDR1 reads SGDLS; CDR2 reads YYNGEE. The CDR3 protein is CASSDHLSRNTIYF. The CDR3 region has the DNA TGTGCCAGCAGCGACCACTTAAGTAGAAACACCATATATTTT. Full variable domain (rest looked up from reference TRBV9 and TRBJ1-3): DSGVTQTPKHLITATGQRVTLRCSPRSGDLSVYWYQQSLDQGLQFLIQYYNGEERAKGNILERFSAQQFPDLHSELNLSSLELGDSALYFCASSDHLSRNTIYFGEGSWLTVV.

This chain links TRBV19 with TRBJ1-2, with 7 bases identical to TRBD1. Germline V gives CDR1 LNHDA, CDR2 SQIVND (reference sequence). The ends lost 9 bases at V and 4 bases at J; junction bases unmatched: 5. CDR3 length equals 12 residues. This CDR3 reads CASVGTVYGYTF. The CDR3 region has the DNA TGTGCCAGCGTCGGGACAGTCTATGGCTACACCTTC.

This chain joins TRBV10-3 and TRBJ1-1; a possible D gene is TRBD1 (5 bases). This CDR3 comprises 12 residues. Germline values: CDR1 ENHRY, CDR2 SYGVKD. The DNA of the CDR3 is TGTATGGCCGGGACGAGTCGGACTGAAGCTTTCTTT. This codes for CMAGTSRTEAFF.

The chain couples TRBV2 to TRBJ1-4, with 7 bases that match TRBD1. The CDR3 loop spans 14 amino acids. After removal of 10 bases from V and 5 bases from J, the junction contained 10 bases not matched to a gene. The germline V gene has CDR1 SNHLY and CDR2 FYNNEI. The CDR3 sequence: CATLGKGANEKLFF. CDR3 nucleotide sequence: TGTGCCACCCTAGGGAAGGGGGCGAATGAAAAACTGTTTTTT.

This clone was recorded once. This rearrangement joins TRBV7-8 to TRBJ2-1, with 9 bases identical to TRBD1. CDR1 is SGHVS, CDR2 FQNEAQ, per germline. There are 14 residues in the CDR3. After removal of 1 base from V and 9 bases from J, the junction contained 4 bases not matched to a gene. The CDR3 sequence is CASSLDRGPGEQFF. Here the CDR3 DNA reads TGTGCCAGCAGCTTAGACAGGGGGCCGGGTGAGCAGTTCTTC.

The CDR3 DNA reads as TGTGCCAGCAGTTTCGAACGCGTCGAAGCTTTCTTT. It specifies CASSFERVEAFF. V usage is TRBV12-3 or TRBV12-4 and J usage is TRBJ1-1; D uncertain. The CDR3 has 12 residues. V was pared by 3 bases and J by 8 bases, with 10 bases between.

The chain links TRBV5-5 to TRBJ1-5; maybe TRBD1 (5 bases). V lost 0 bases, J lost 2 bases, and 18 bases lay in between. There are 18 residues in the CDR3. Germline CDR1 is SGHKS and CDR2 is YYEKEE (reference sequence). This CDR3 is CASSLGVVQGRGNQPQHF. DNA of the CDR3: TGTGCCAGCAGCTTGGGCGTCGTCCAGGGAAGAGGCAATCAGCCCCAGCATTTT.

The chain carries TRBV5-6 and TRBJ1-2; D is perhaps TRBD1 (5 bases). Germline CDR1 reads SGHDT; CDR2 reads YYEEEE. V lost 4 bases to trimming and J lost 3 bases, with 10 bases between them. The CDR3 totals 13 residues. The CDR3 loop reads CASSPGAHYGYTF. The CDR3 DNA follows: TGTGCCAGCAGCCCCGGGGCCCACTATGGCTACACCTTC.

This chain links TRBV28 with TRBJ2-7, with TRBD2 matching 9 bases. Germline CDR1 MDHEN, CDR2 SYDVKM. This CDR3 has 12 amino acids. V was clipped by 5 bases and J by 9 bases; unmatched bases: 5. Written as DNA, the CDR3 is TGTGCCAGCAGTCCGGGACTAGCATTGCAGTACTTC. Amino acid sequence: CASSPGLALQYF. Based on the CDR3 plus reference TRBV28 and TRBJ2-7, the full variable domain is DVKVTQSSRYLVKRTGEKVFLECVQDMDHENMFWYRQDPGLGLRLIYFSYDVKMKEKGDIPEGYSVSREKKERFSLILESASTNQTSMYLCASSPGLALQYFGPGTRLTVT.

J is TRBJ1-2 and V is TRBV7-9; D is unclear. Trimming cost V 3 bases and J 6 bases, with 11 bases left between them. CDR1 is SEHNR, CDR2 FQNEAQ, per germline (reference sequence). The length of the CDR3 is 13 residues. The CDR3 reads CASSFGRQDGYTF. CDR3 sequence (DNA): TGTGCCAGCAGCTTCGGTCGTCAGGATGGCTACACCTTC.

This chain joins TRBV12-3 or TRBV12-4 and TRBJ1-4, with D hard to call. This CDR3 spans 11 amino acids. Trimming cost V 6 bases and J 13 bases, with 12 bases left between them. In DNA form, the CDR3 reads TGTGCCAGCAGCCTCGGACGTGGACTGTTTTTT. This codes for CASSLGRGLFF.

The CDR3 nucleotides read TGTGCCAGCAGTGAACGGGCCGGAGATACGCAGTATTTT. This translates into CASSERAGDTQYF. The V and J genes are TRBV6-1 and TRBJ2-3, with D unresolved. This CDR3 is built from 13 residues. CDR1 and CDR2 (germline): MNHNS, SASEGT. Trimming stripped 2 bases from V and 5 bases from J, with 8 bases between.

This clone was counted once. This chain links TRBV27 with TRBJ1-2; D may be TRBD1 (5 bases). V lost 4 bases, J lost 2 bases, and 14 bases lay in between. Germline V gene data show CDR1 as MNHEY and CDR2 as SMNVEV (reference sequence). The CDR3 totals 15 residues. CDR3 sequence reads: CASSWGPTVNYGYTF. CDR3 sequence (DNA): TGTGCCAGCAGTTGGGGCCCGACAGTAAACTATGGCTACACCTTC.

DNA of the CDR3: TGTGCCAGCAGCGGAGCGGGGGGCATCTCCTACAATGAGCAGTTCTTC. Amino acids: CASSGAGGISYNEQFF. The rearrangement links TRBV6-6 to TRBJ2-1; 9 nucleotides agree with TRBD2. V shed 6 bases and J 0 bases; nucleotides not matched to a gene: 6. Looked up from germline, CDR1 is MNHNY and CDR2 is SVGAGI (reference sequence). The CDR3 extends over 16 amino acids.

The chain has TRBV27 and TRBJ1-2, with D perhaps TRBD1 (5 bases). Per the germline V gene, CDR1 is MNHEY and CDR2 is SMNVEV (reference sequence). The CDR3 length is 16 residues. The V end was cut by 5 bases, the J end by 4 bases, with 20 bases between. CDR3 sequence reads: CASSDSGGGLSYGYTF. The CDR3 DNA is TGTGCCAGCAGTGATAGTGGGGGGGGACTCTCCTATGGCTACACCTTC.

J is TRBJ2-2 and V is TRBV29-1; 7 bases align to TRBD2. V gave up 3 bases and J gave up 9 bases; unmatched junction bases: 10. The CDR3 has 14 residues. CDR1 and CDR2 (germline): SQVTM, ANQGSEA. The DNA for the CDR3 is TGCAGCGTTGACCTCCGAGGCGGGGGAAGGGAGCTGTTTTTT. Translated: CSVDLRGGGRELFF.

The chain combines TRBV3-1 (or the pseudogene TRBV3-2) with TRBJ1-2; D remains ambiguous. Trimming cost V 1 base and J 3 bases, with 9 bases left between them. Looked up from germline, CDR1 is LGHDT and CDR2 is YNNKEL (reference sequence). There are 14 residues in the CDR3. The CDR3 DNA reads TGTGCCAGCAGCCAAGGGGATCTATACTATGGCTACACCTTC. Translation gives CASSQGDLYYGYTF.

The sample holds a few counts of this clone. The genes are TRBV6-5 and TRBJ2-2, with D tentatively TRBD1 (6 bases). Looked up from germline, CDR1 is MNHEY and CDR2 is SVGAGI. The germline V and J ends were trimmed by 5 bases and 1 base, with 8 bases remaining between them. CDR3 length: 14 residues. The CDR3 reads CASSRTENTGELFF. CDR3 coding DNA: TGTGCCAGCAGTCGGACAGAGAACACCGGGGAGCTGTTTTTT.

The gene calls are TRBV11-2 and TRBJ2-1; TRBD2 aligns across 12 bases. Germline CDR1 reads SGHAT; CDR2 reads FQNNGV. With V trimmed by 5 bases and J by 3 bases, 2 bases remained unmatched. The CDR3 runs to 15 residues. Here the CDR3 DNA reads TGTGCCAGCAGCCCACTAGCGGGGGGCTACAATGAGCAGTTCTTC. It encodes CASSPLAGGYNEQFF. Variable domain in full (rest from reference TRBV11-2 and TRBJ2-1): EAGVAQSPRYKIIEKRQSVAFWCNPISGHATLYWYQQILGQGPKLLIQFQNNGVVDDSQLPKDRFSAERLKGVDSTLKIQPAKLEDSAVYLCASSPLAGGYNEQFFGPGTRLTVL.

The chain combines TRBV21-1 with TRBJ1-1; the table's D call, TRBD1, has no DNA check behind it. TRBV21-1 is annotated as a pseudogene. The CDR3 spans 14 residues. The CDR3: CASSTRQGGGEAFF. CDR3 nucleotide sequence: TGTGCCAGCAGCACCCGACAGGGAGGCGGGGAAGCTTTCTTT.

This clone was found once. The V gene is TRBV28, the J gene TRBJ2-7; 7 nucleotides align to TRBD1. V trimming: 6 bases; J trimming: 7 bases; junction bases outside the gene matches: 12. Germline CDR1 MDHEN, CDR2 SYDVKM. CDR3 length: 14 residues. The CDR3 region is CASSGAGGSREQYF. The CDR3, as DNA: TGTGCCAGCAGCGGTGCAGGGGGATCGAGGGAGCAGTACTTC. The full variable domain, in which reference TRBV28 and TRBJ2-7 provide the parts outside the CDR3, is DVKVTQSSRYLVKRTGEKVFLECVQDMDHENMFWYRQDPGLGLRLIYFSYDVKMKEKGDIPEGYSVSREKKERFSLILESASTNQTSMYLCASSGAGGSREQYFGPGTRLTVT.

The rearrangement joins TRBV29-1 to TRBJ1-2; D is perhaps TRBD1 (5 bases). This CDR3 spans 13 amino acids. Germline-derived CDR1 and CDR2 are SQVTM and ANQGSEA. Trimming cost V 3 bases and J 1 base, with 9 bases left between them. The CDR3 reads CSVDRRGNYGYTF. The CDR3 region has the DNA TGCAGCGTTGATCGGAGGGGTAACTATGGCTACACCTTC.

The J gene is TRBJ1-1, the V gene TRBV29-1; tentative D call: TRBD1 (5 bases). In germline, CDR1 is SQVTM, CDR2 ANQGSEA. The length of the CDR3 is 12 residues. V lost 7 bases and J 0 bases, leaving 9 bases between the germline ends. The CDR3 region is CSAGRVNTEAFF. The CDR3 DNA follows: TGCAGCGCGGGACGGGTGAACACTGAAGCTTTCTTT.

In its sample, this clone was seen once. The CDR3 spells CASSPSRDLVGTEAFF. CDR3 nucleotides: TGTGCCAGCTCACCTTCACGGGACCTGGTGGGAACTGAAGCTTTCTTT. The chain uses TRBV18 and TRBJ1-1, with D possibly being TRBD1 (5 bases). The V end was cut by 3 bases, the J end by 5 bases, with 19 bases between. The CDR3 runs 16 residues. Germline V gene lookup returns CDR1 KGHSH and CDR2 LQKENI.

This clone was recorded only once. V is TRBV27 and J is TRBJ2-5; D call uncertain. The CDR3 totals 15 residues. The germline V gene has CDR1 MNHEY and CDR2 SMNVEV (reference sequence). V gave up 5 bases and J gave up 1 base, with 14 bases separating them. This CDR3 is CASSALDTIQETQYF. The DNA for the CDR3 is TGTGCCAGCAGTGCGTTAGACACCATCCAAGAGACCCAGTACTTC.

V usage is TRBV28 and J usage is TRBJ1-5; weak D call: TRBD1 (5 bases). The CDR3 runs 15 residues. The germline V gene has CDR1 MDHEN and CDR2 SYDVKM. V was shortened by 3 bases and J by 6 bases, with 15 bases between the two germline ends. The CDR3 is CASSLSAGSGQPQHF. In DNA form, the CDR3 reads TGTGCCAGCAGTTTGTCGGCAGGGTCGGGTCAGCCCCAGCATTTT.

A single count supports this clone. The chain is built from TRBV5-1 and TRBJ1-2, with D hard to call. The V end lost 0 bases, the J end lost 4 bases, and 10 bases lay between the germline ends. Germline V gives CDR1 SGHRS, CDR2 YFSETQ. This CDR3 comprises 14 residues. CDR3 sequence reads: CASSLGQASYGYTF. CDR3 nucleotide sequence: TGCGCCAGCAGCTTGGGGCAGGCCTCCTATGGCTACACCTTC. The whole variable domain, filled in from reference TRBV5-1 and TRBJ1-2, reads KAGVTQTPRYLIKTRGQQVTLSCSPISGHRSVSWYQQTPGQGLQFLFEYFSETQRNKGNFPGRFSGRQFSNSRSEMNVSTLELGDSALYLCASSLGQASYGYTFGSGTRLTVV.